This TCR beta chain was retrieved from a study of control samples from healthy donors and cancer patients. Produced via immunoSEQ multiplex PCR; TCRdb's table is partial and in-frame only. The sample lists about 80,000 clones, about nine tenths occurring once. The CDR3 has 16 residues. V lost 7 bases to trimming and J lost 3 bases, with 16 bases between them. Germline lookup yields CDR1 LNHDA and CDR2 SQIVND (reference sequence). V gene TRBV19 combines with J gene TRBJ1-6; no firm D call. Sequencing input: blood. This TCR derives from a man aged 45-60 years in good health. The DNA for the CDR3 is TGTGCCAGTACCCGAGGCGGAGACCGCTATAATTCACCCCTCCACTTT. Protein product: CASTRGGDRYNSPLHF.